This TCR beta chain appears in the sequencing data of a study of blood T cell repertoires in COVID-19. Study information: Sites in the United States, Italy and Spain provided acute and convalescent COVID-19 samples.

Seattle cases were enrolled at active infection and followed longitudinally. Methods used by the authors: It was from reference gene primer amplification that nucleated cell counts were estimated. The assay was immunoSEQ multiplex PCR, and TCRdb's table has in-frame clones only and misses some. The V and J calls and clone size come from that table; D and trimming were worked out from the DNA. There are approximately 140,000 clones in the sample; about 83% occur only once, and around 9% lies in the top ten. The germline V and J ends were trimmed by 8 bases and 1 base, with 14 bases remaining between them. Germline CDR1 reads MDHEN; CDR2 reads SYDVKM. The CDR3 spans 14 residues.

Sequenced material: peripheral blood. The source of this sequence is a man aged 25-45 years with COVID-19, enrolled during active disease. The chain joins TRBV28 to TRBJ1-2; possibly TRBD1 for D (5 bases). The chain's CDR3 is CASWEGTLNYGYTF. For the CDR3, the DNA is TGTGCCAGCTGGGAGGGGACCCTTAACTATGGCTACACCTTC.